Described below is a single TCR beta chain sequence and its context. The antigen it binds to is not known. Base qualities were left out, and no much larger clone turns up one base away. This sample was taken from a study of blood T cell repertoires in COVID-19 (dated by TCRdb to 2020 to 2022). About the investigation overall: Samples covering the acute and convalescent phases of COVID-19 were provided by collaborators in the United States, Italy and Spain. The material from the prospective study consisted of cDNA or gDNA derived from T cells, B-cell-depleted T cells, or PBMCs. Subjects who had been exposed to COVID-19, were actively infected with it, or had recovered from it provided the deeply sampled blood TCRbeta repertoires that made up the dataset. The repertoires were released in a freely available public database meant as a resource for research on the immune response to SARS-CoV-2. Samples were obtained from the ongoing ImmuneRACE study (first 160 participants) and from 1,254 subjects provided by 6 global collaborators. Nearly every sample came with metadata listing a de-identified subject ID, COVID-19 status, age in years and sex. Where available, HLA class I and class II types were obtained from metadata supplied by the sample provider rather than from assay-based typing. Broader findings and caveats from the paper: The amount of clinical and demographic metadata varied by source and participant and was provided uncurated.

For CDR1 and CDR2, the germline V gene (reference sequence) lists LNHDA and SQIVND. V ends up 9 bases short and J 4 bases short, with an unmatched junction base count of 7. CDR3 length: 15 amino acids, cysteine to phenylalanine. The kept DNA is CDR3 alone, 45 bases in frame from the first base. The collaborating institutions used their own protocols to collect whole blood in K2EDTA tubes. For TCRbeta analysis, collaborator samples were shipped as frozen whole blood, as isolated PBMCs, or as DNA extracted from either sample type. TCRbeta CDR3 regions were amplified from genomic DNA by means of the immunoSEQ Assay, a bias-controlled multiplex PCR. In the original analysis: Within the assay, amplification of reference gene primers was used to estimate how many nucleated cells each sample contained. To quantify the absolute abundance of each unique TCRbeta CDR3 rearrangement, sequence reads were collapsed and filtered. Productive Simpson clonality was computed per sample as the square root of Simpson's diversity index over productive rearrangements. TCRdb stores this immuneACCESS table with in-frame sequences only. Part of the clones is absent; in the studies checked, under half of the shortfall reflects unresolved V genes, and no reason is known for the rest. Clonal size and the V and J genes are those of that table, whereas D and trimming came from the DNA. Counted in this sample were about 160,000 clones; 60% to 85% of them appeared once. Less than 9.5% of the sample is taken by the ten largest.

The chain uses TRBV19 and TRBJ2-1, with 12 junctional bases fitting TRBD2. Sequenced input: peripheral blood. This TCR derives from a man between 60 and 75 years old with acute or convalescent COVID-19. Read as DNA, the sequence is TGTGCCAGCATGACTAGCGGGGGACGTTACAATGAGCAGTTCTTC. Translated, this is CASMTSGGRYNEQFF.